Here is one T cell receptor (beta chain) with its context. Its antigen is not yet known. Qualities for individual bases were not recorded, and no much larger clone is one base off. Patients with a history of autoimmune disease or receiving systemic immunosuppression were excluded from the trial. In every dose cohort, peripheral blood was drawn for TCR sequencing at baseline, cycle 4 day 1, and cycle 7 day 1. The samples were taken from a phase I, first-in-human, multicenter, open-label dose-escalation trial of ivuxolimab. Adults with locally advanced or metastatic melanoma, renal cell carcinoma, hepatocellular carcinoma or head and neck squamous cell carcinoma were enrolled in the trial. Before TCR sequencing, CD4+ T cells and CD8+ T cells were sorted from peripheral blood as separate populations. This specimen comes from a study of OX40 agonist ivuxolimab in advanced cancers. General notes on the study: Ivuxolimab, which targeted the costimulatory receptor OX40 (CD134), was an agonistic, fully human IgG2 monoclonal antibody. Intravenous ivuxolimab was administered to patients every 2 weeks at six dose levels: 0.01, 0.1, 0.3, 1.5, 3 and 10 mg/kg. Of the roughly 53 patients in dose escalation, about 20 had hepatocellular carcinoma, about 15 had melanoma, 9 had renal cell carcinoma and 9 had head and neck cancer. A male proportion of under 85% and a mean age of 60 years, ranging from about 20 to 79, were recorded for the dose-escalation cohort. Patients were allowed to have had prior anti-PD-1, anti-PD-L1 or anti-CTLA-4 therapy, and approximately 40% of the dose-escalation patients had previously received checkpoint inhibitors. Three dose-escalation patients achieved partial responses, one with hepatocellular carcinoma and two with cutaneous melanoma. The point of sequencing TCRbeta in the periphery was to test whether ivuxolimab changed TCR sequence diversity and drove clonal T-cell expansion. The monotherapy dose-escalation portion (N ≈ 50 patients) of the phase I ivuxolimab trial is reported in the paper.

The paper's findings and limits, for the study overall: Which antigens the clonally expanded peripheral T cells were specific for was not determined. In the 0.1-3.0 mg/kg groups, partial responders had among the lowest normalized peripheral clonal expansion, particularly in CD8+ T cells. At doses from 0.1 to 3.0 mg/kg, clonal expansion was seen in both CD4+ and CD8+ blood T cells between baseline and week 6. On average, CD8+ T cells showed more expanded clones than CD4+ T cells after ivuxolimab. Low levels of normalized T-cell clonal expansion were also seen in some patients who did not respond.

Reading the germline V gene gives CDR1 SGHAT and CDR2 FQNNGV. Its CDR3 holds 15 amino acids, cysteine through phenylalanine. Only the CDR3 portion is preserved as DNA: 45 bases, with reading frame beginning at the first base. Relative to germline, V is 1 base shorter and J is 4 bases shorter, with 13 bases between their ends. To sequence the TCRbeta CDR3 region, genomic DNA was isolated from the sorted cells. The immunoSEQ Assay was used for sequencing of TCRbeta CDR3 regions. In TCRdb, the immuneACCESS table is reduced to in-frame sequences with V and J assigned. These tables do not hold every clone; where another copy was compared, an unresolved V gene accounts for under half, and the others remain unexplained. This sample holds about 61,000 clones; 86% were observed only once. The ten largest clones take up approximately 1.2% of the sample.

The receptor chain draws on TRBV11-2 and TRBJ1-1; the D gene is unclear. The TCR originated in an adult with an advanced solid tumor such as melanoma, head and neck, liver or kidney cancer. Specimen: CD4+ or CD8+ T cells sorted from blood, collected in a trial of the OX40 agonist ivuxolimab. This receptor carries the CDR3 CASSLGARGSTEAFF. At the DNA level, the sequence is TGTGCCAGCAGCTTAGGGGCCCGAGGATCCACTGAAGCTTTCTTT.